One sample yielded the 22 T cell receptor beta chains listed below, sequenced in a study of cytomegalovirus exposure and HLA in healthy donors. Both 60 Vbeta primers and 13 Jbeta primers went into the PCR. Repertoires were generated with immunoSEQ multiplex PCR, while TCRdb's copy carries only in-frame clones and drops some. This table lists about 33,000 clones. The specimen was PBMCs. Source of these receptors: a woman in her thirties or forties in good health and CMV-seropositive.

CDR3 nucleotides: TGTGCCAGCTCACCAAACGACAGTCCACCGGCGGCTTTCTTT. Its translation is CASSPNDSPPAAFF. The chain combines TRBV18 with TRBJ1-1; possibly TRBD1 for D (5 bases). This CDR3 region has 14 residues. CDR1 is KGHSH, CDR2 LQKENI, per germline. The V and J ends lost 2 bases and 11 bases respectively, with 18 bases between them.

This chain connects TRBV19 to TRBJ1-2, with TRBD1 identical over 7 bases. Germline lookup yields CDR1 LNHDA and CDR2 SQIVND (reference sequence). After removal of 2 bases from V and 8 bases from J, the junction contained 20 bases not matched to a gene. The CDR3 consists of 18 residues. DNA for the CDR3: TGTGCCAGTAGTATACCCGGACAGGCACGGTTGGGATACGAAGGCTACACCTTC. This translates into CASSIPGQARLGYEGYTF.

The CDR3 bases are TGTGCCAGCAGCTTAGTGCAAAGGGGCTACGAGCAGTACTTC. This encodes CASSLVQRGYEQYF. This rearrangement joins TRBV7-8 to TRBJ2-7; possibly TRBD1 for D (5 bases). Germline V gene lookup returns CDR1 SGHVS and CDR2 FQNEAQ. Trimming shortened V by 1 base and J by 3 bases, and 10 bases separated the two germline ends. CDR3 size: 14 residues.

The V call is TRBV18, the J call TRBJ1-2; TRBD1 agrees at 10 bases. Germline V gene data show CDR1 as KGHSH and CDR2 as LQKENI. V was pared by 3 bases and J by 3 bases, with 13 bases of the junction left unmatched. This CDR3 has 18 amino acids. The CDR3 protein is CASSPTAGTGAFDYGYTF. As DNA, the CDR3 is TGTGCCAGCTCACCGACTGCCGGGACAGGGGCTTTTGACTATGGCTACACCTTC. The entire variable domain, with the rest obtained from reference TRBV18 and TRBJ1-2, is as follows: NAGVMQNPRHLVRRRGQEARLRCSPMKGHSHVYWYRQLPEEGLKFMVYLQKENIIDESGMPKERFSAEFPKEGPSILRIQQVVRGDSAAYFCASSPTAGTGAFDYGYTFGSGTRLTVV.

The V gene is TRBV5-4, the J gene TRBJ2-7; D not certain. Germline V CDR1 and CDR2: SGHNT, YYREEE (reference sequence). This CDR3 region has 12 residues. The V gene lost 4 bases and the J gene lost 0 bases, with 5 bases spanning the gap. The CDR3 nucleotides are TGTGCCAGCAGCACAAGCTCCTACGAGCAGTACTTC. Protein sequence: CASSTSSYEQYF.

The genes are TRBV7-3 and TRBJ2-3, with a tentative D call TRBD1 (6 bases). CDR1 and CDR2 from the germline V gene are SGHTA and FQGTGA. The CDR3 extends over 14 amino acids. The germline V and J ends were trimmed by 6 bases and 0 bases, with 10 bases remaining between them. The CDR3 nucleotides read TGTGCCAGCAGTCCAGGGGATAGCACAGATACGCAGTATTTT. The encoded protein is CASSPGDSTDTQYF.

CDR3 region: CASSPELAGAYNEQFF. The CDR3 region has the DNA TGTGCCAGCAGCCCAGAACTAGCGGGTGCCTACAATGAGCAGTTCTTC. The genes are TRBV7-9 and TRBJ2-1; 9 nucleotides align to TRBD2. Germline CDR1 SEHNR, CDR2 FQNEAQ (reference sequence). The CDR3 has 16 amino acids. Unmatched junction bases numbered 7, after V lost 5 bases and J lost 2 bases.

The chain couples TRBV29-1 to TRBJ1-1, with 10 bases lining up with TRBD1. This CDR3 has 12 amino acids. V dropped 6 bases and J dropped 3; count of bases not matched to a gene: 1. CDR1 and CDR2 from the germline V gene are SQVTM and ANQGSEA. CDR3 region: CSVGTGDTEAFF. In DNA, the CDR3 is TGCAGCGTAGGGACAGGGGACACTGAAGCTTTCTTT.

On this clone: The sample holds other DNA sequences that translate to the same CDR3. The CDR3 region is CASSQSSGTYNEQFF. CDR3 bases: TGTGCCAGCAGCCAAAGTAGCGGGACCTACAATGAGCAGTTCTTC. The rearrangement uses TRBV7-2 and TRBJ2-1; 8 positions agree with TRBD2. With V trimmed by 5 bases and J by 2 bases, 5 bases remained unmatched. Per germline, CDR1 SGHTA and CDR2 FQGNSA. The CDR3 totals 15 residues.

The chain combines TRBV2 with TRBJ2-2; no reliable D call. Germline CDR1 and CDR2: SNHLY and FYNNEI. V gave up 7 bases and J gave up 8 bases, with 17 bases separating them. The CDR3 covers 14 residues. CDR3 residues: CASTRGIGAGELFF. CDR3 bases: TGTGCCAGCACACGCGGAATAGGTGCTGGGGAGCTGTTTTTT.

The chain recombines TRBV2 with TRBJ2-1, with a weak D call TRBD1 (6 bases). CDR1 is SNHLY and CDR2 is FYNNEI in the germline V gene. With 6 bases removed from V and 5 bases from J, the gap between germline ends came to 11 bases. CDR3 length: 13 amino acids. CDR3 bases: TGTGCCAGCAGGAGACAGGAAAACAATGAGCAGTTCTTC. This encodes CASRRQENNEQFF. The whole variable domain, filled in from reference TRBV2 and TRBJ2-1, reads EPEVTQTPSHQVTQMGQEVILRCVPISNHLYFYWYRQILGQKVEFLVSFYNNEISEKSEIFDDQFSVERPDGSNFTLKIRSTKLEDSAMYFCASRRQENNEQFFGPGTRLTVL.

The V call is TRBV2, the J call TRBJ1-5; maybe TRBD1 (5 bases). Germline V gene lookup returns CDR1 SNHLY and CDR2 FYNNEI. This CDR3 spans 13 amino acids. The V gene lost 6 bases and the J gene lost 4 bases, with 10 bases spanning the gap. CDR3 in DNA: TGTGCCAGCAGACAAAGGGGAAATCAGCCCCAGCATTTT. It codes for CASRQRGNQPQHF.

The chain's CDR3 is CASSEGPGGRETDTQYF. Written as DNA, the CDR3 is TGTGCCAGCAGTGAAGGGCCTGGTGGGCGGGAGACAGATACGCAGTATTTT. The rearrangement links TRBV6-1 to TRBJ2-3; 7 bases are shared with TRBD2. J lost 3 bases, V lost 1 base, and 10 bases had no gene match. CDR1 and CDR2 from the germline V gene are MNHNS and SASEGT. The CDR3 sequence is 17 residues long.

The chain is built from TRBV30 and TRBJ1-5; D unclear. Trimming took 2 bases from V and 3 from J, leaving 11 bases between them. In germline, CDR1 is GTSNPN, CDR2 SVGIG (reference sequence). The CDR3 loop spans 14 amino acids. CDR3 region: CAWSRPGINQPQHF. CDR3 sequence (DNA): TGTGCCTGGAGTAGACCCGGGATCAATCAGCCCCAGCATTTT.

This chain links TRBV23-1 with TRBJ2-5, with a weak D call TRBD1 (5 bases). TRBV23-1 carries the ORF label, with uncertain function. CDR3 length: 12 residues. Deletions cut 4 bases from V and 9 bases from J, with 12 bases between. The chain's CDR3 is CASSPEQGAQYF. DNA for the CDR3: TGCGCCAGCAGTCCGGAGCAAGGGGCCCAGTACTTC.

The rearrangement links TRBV5-1 to TRBJ1-5; D is possibly TRBD1 (6 bases). This CDR3 is 17 amino acids long. Germline-derived CDR1 and CDR2 are SGHRS and YFSETQ. V was clipped by 0 bases and J by 7 bases, with 20 bases between them. In DNA, the CDR3 is TGCGCCAGCAGCTTGGCGCCAGGGAGCCGAACAGGGCAGCCCCAGCATTTT. Translation gives CASSLAPGSRTGQPQHF.

The genes are TRBV7-2 and TRBJ1-1, with D perhaps matching TRBD1 (6 bases). The germline CDR1 and CDR2 sequences are SGHTA and FQGNSA. V shed 2 bases and J shed 1 base, with 17 bases lying between them. The CDR3 contains 17 residues. Here the CDR3 DNA reads TGTGCCAGCAGCTTATTGTACGTGGACAGTTCGAACACTGAAGCTTTCTTT. It codes for CASSLLYVDSSNTEAFF.

The chain joins TRBV6-5 to TRBJ2-7; weak D call: TRBD2 (6 bases). Trimming removed 7 bases at V and 3 bases at J, with 19 bases between. Germline V gene data show CDR1 as MNHEY and CDR2 as SVGAGI. This CDR3 contains 15 residues. The CDR3 loop is CASMVPGAGHYEQYF. The CDR3 bases are TGTGCCAGCATGGTGCCGGGAGCGGGCCACTACGAGCAGTACTTC.

The genes are TRBV5-6 and TRBJ2-7; 8 bases map to TRBD1. Germline V gives CDR1 SGHDT, CDR2 YYEEEE. The CDR3 sequence is 14 residues long. After removal of 3 bases from V and 5 bases from J, the junction contained 7 bases not matched to a gene. The CDR3 loop reads CASSSRTGRHEQYF. The CDR3 nucleotides are TGTGCCAGCAGCTCGAGGACAGGGCGCCACGAGCAGTACTTC.

The chain recombines TRBV30 with TRBJ1-4; no clear D gene. Between the trimmed V and J ends, which lost 1 base and 5 bases, there was a span of 11 bases. CDR1 GTSNPN and CDR2 SVGIG come from the germline V gene (reference sequence). This CDR3 region has 14 residues. This chain's CDR3 is CAWSGETINEKLFF. The DNA for the CDR3 is TGTGCCTGGAGTGGCGAAACCATCAATGAAAAACTGTTTTTT.

This sequence joins TRBV4-1 and TRBJ1-5; 10 nucleotides line up with TRBD1. Trimming cost V 4 bases and J 6 bases; bases outside gene matches: 6. The CDR3 covers 15 residues. Germline V gene lookup returns CDR1 MGHRA and CDR2 YSYEKL. The CDR3 bases are TGCGCCAGCAGCCTCGACAGGGGGCTAAGTCAGCCCCAGCATTTT. Translation: CASSLDRGLSQPQHF.

V gene TRBV4-1 combines with J gene TRBJ1-2; 8 bases align to TRBD1. From germline, CDR1 is MGHRA and CDR2 YSYEKL. The CDR3 extends over 13 amino acids. V was pared by 4 bases and J by 6 bases, with 4 bases of the junction left unmatched. CDR3 DNA: TGCGCCAGCAGCCGACAGGGGCGCAATGGCTACACCTTC. This sequence encodes CASSRQGRNGYTF.